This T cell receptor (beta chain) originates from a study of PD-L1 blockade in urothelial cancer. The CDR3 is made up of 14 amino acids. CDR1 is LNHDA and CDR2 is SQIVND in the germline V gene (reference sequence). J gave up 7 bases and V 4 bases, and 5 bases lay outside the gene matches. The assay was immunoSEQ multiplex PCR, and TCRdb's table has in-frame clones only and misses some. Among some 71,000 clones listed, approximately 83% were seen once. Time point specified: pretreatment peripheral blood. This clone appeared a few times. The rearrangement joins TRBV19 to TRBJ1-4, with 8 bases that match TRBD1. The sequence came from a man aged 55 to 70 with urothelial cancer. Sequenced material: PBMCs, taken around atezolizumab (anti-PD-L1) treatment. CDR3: CASSNQGAREKLFF. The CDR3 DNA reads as TGTGCCAGTAGTAATCAGGGGGCCCGTGAAAAACTGTTTTTT.